The clone carrying this T cell receptor (beta chain) was counted once. This PCR relied on a set of 60 Vbeta primers and 13 Jbeta primers. Measured with immunoSEQ multiplex PCR; TCRdb has only the in-frame clones, and not every one. In the table there are approximately 120,000 clones, 74% of which are singletons. This sample stems from a study of cytomegalovirus exposure and HLA in healthy donors. The CDR3 is 16 residues long. The V gene end was trimmed by 2 bases and the J gene end by 0 bases; junction bases not matched to a gene: 6. Germline values: CDR1 GTSNPN, CDR2 SVGIG (reference sequence). The sequenced sample was PBMCs. This TCR came from a human donor in good health. The chain joins TRBV30 to TRBJ1-3; 8 bases are shared with TRBD1. The CDR3: CAWSPRQGSSGNTIYF. CDR3 coding DNA: TGTGCCTGGAGTCCTCGACAGGGGAGCTCTGGAAACACCATATATTTT.